One and the same sample provided the 4 T cell receptor beta chains below, sequenced in a study of immune evolution from preneoplasia to lung adenocarcinoma. TCRdb keeps only in-frame clones here, not all; method: immunoSEQ multiplex PCR. The table includes about 9,400 clones, nearly 90% detected once. Sequences were obtained from FFPE invasive lung adenocarcinoma tissue. These receptors were taken from a person between 70 and 80 years old with invasive lung adenocarcinoma.

The V and J genes are TRBV11-2 and TRBJ2-3, with TRBD2 identical over 9 bases. CDR1 and CDR2 (germline): SGHAT, FQNNGV. With V trimmed by 1 base and J by 2 bases, 4 bases remained unmatched. The CDR3 length is 16 residues. The CDR3 loop reads CASSLGASGDTDTQYF. CDR3 in DNA: TGTGCCAGCAGCTTAGGGGCTAGCGGGGACACAGATACGCAGTATTTT.

This rearrangement joins TRBV6-5 to TRBJ2-2; D is unclear. V dropped 6 bases and J dropped 8 bases, with 13 bases sitting between them. The germline V gene has CDR1 MNHEY and CDR2 SVGAGI. This CDR3 contains 13 residues. The CDR3 DNA sequence: TGTGCCAGCAGCAAACCCATAAGGGGGGAGCTGTTTTTT. As protein: CASSKPIRGELFF.

The chain links TRBV14 to TRBJ2-1, with D possibly matching TRBD2 (6 bases). CDR3 size: 18 residues. With 3 bases removed from V and 0 bases from J, the gap between germline ends came to 18 bases. Germline CDR1 SGHDN, CDR2 FVKESK. For the CDR3, the DNA is TGTGCCAGCAGCCAGTGGTTGGGGACTTCGAGCTCCTACAATGAGCAGTTCTTC. Translating gives CASSQWLGTSSSYNEQFF.

This chain links TRBV7-6 with TRBJ2-7; D perhaps matches TRBD1 (6 bases). The CDR3 sequence is 13 residues long. Germline-derived CDR1 and CDR2 are SGHVS and FNYEAQ. Trimming removed 1 base from V and 2 bases from J, with 6 bases in between. The CDR3 DNA reads as TGTGCCAGCAGCTTAGGGACAGCCTACGAGCAGTACTTC. The encoded protein is CASSLGTAYEQYF.